This entry features one T cell receptor beta chain sequence. Per germline, CDR1 LGHDT and CDR2 YNNKEL (reference sequence). CDR3 length equals 14 residues. V lost 5 bases to trimming and J lost 8 bases; unmatched junction nucleotides: 8. These data belong to a study of blood T cell repertoires in COVID-19. Study details: T cells, B-cell-depleted T cells, or PBMCs provided the cDNA or gDNA that served as material.

As processed by the authors: Reference gene primer amplification gave nucleated cell count estimates. Sequenced by immunoSEQ multiplex PCR; TCRdb stores in-frame clones only, minus some. V and J calls and clone size are copied from that table; D and trimming were computed from the DNA. The sample consists of around 300,000 clones, 75% to 90% of them appearing once. The receptor's source is a young man with active or convalescent COVID-19. The chain joins TRBV3-1 (or the pseudogene TRBV3-2) to TRBJ2-3, with TRBD2 identical over 9 bases. Sequences were obtained from peripheral blood. In DNA form, the CDR3 reads TGTGCCAGCAGCTTTCGGGGGCGGGAGGGTACGCAGTATTTT. It encodes CASSFRGREGTQYF.